What follows is one T cell receptor beta chain and its context. The sample comes from a study of blood T cell repertoires in COVID-19. Overall study: Samples came from the United States, Italy and Spain, spanning acute and convalescent COVID-19. In each case, the material was cDNA or gDNA derived from T cells, B-cell-depleted T cells, or PBMCs.

Per the study methods: The assay estimated nucleated cells by amplifying reference gene primers. Sequenced by immunoSEQ multiplex PCR; TCRdb stores in-frame clones only, minus some. V and J calls plus clone size are reproduced from that table; the DNA served to infer D and trimming. The table has about 190,000 clones, roughly 90% seen once. The CDR3 loop spans 13 amino acids. Trimming cost V 2 bases and J 7 bases, with 10 bases left between them. Germline values: CDR1 ENHRY, CDR2 SYGVKD. This receptor was obtained from a man between 45 and 60 years old with acute or convalescent COVID-19. Sequencing was performed on peripheral blood. The rearrangement joins TRBV10-3 to TRBJ2-3; no clear D gene. CDR3 coding DNA: TGTGCCATCAGTGAGCCTCAAGCGTATACGCAGTATTTT. It codes for CAISEPQAYTQYF.